What follows are 7 T cell receptor beta chains derived from one specimen sequenced in a study of CD8+ T cells in alopecia areata. The sorting of pooled cutaneous lymph node cells relied on CD4, CD8alpha, NKG2D, NKG2ACE and other markers. Once RNA had been extracted, it was reverse transcribed into cDNA to act as the sequencing template. Repertoires were generated with immunoSEQ multiplex PCR, while TCRdb's copy carries only in-frame clones and drops some. Singletons are absent from the sample, which has more than 250,000 clones. The sample comprised CD4+ T cells sorted from a lymph node. The receptors derive from a C3H/HeJ mouse with alopecia areata. This mouse strain has H2-k as its MHC haplotype.

This clone was recorded many times. Here the gene names and germline are mouse. The CDR3 extends 4 residues past the end of the read, so its final part is completed from the germline J gene. Additional DNA sequences in this sample encode the identical CDR3. V and J are TRBV1 and TRBJ2-3; weak D call: TRBD2 (5 bases). This CDR3 region has 14 residues. Germline lookup yields CDR1 NSQYPW and CDR2 LRSPGD (reference sequence). V was pared by 0 bases and J by 1 base, with 5 bases between. This chain's CDR3 is CTCSADWGAETLYF. The sequenced CDR3 bases are TGCACCTGCAGTGCAGACTGGGGTGCAGAA.

This clone showed up just a few times. Germline and genes: mouse. The read gets to within 4 residues of the CDR3 end, and the germline J gene fills in the rest. This chain joins TRBV13-2 and TRBJ1-1; weak D call: TRBD1 (5 bases). Germline loops: CDR1 NNHNN, CDR2 SYGAGS (reference sequence). This CDR3 is 14 amino acids long. The CDR3 here is CASGDATGGGEVFF. Partial CDR3 DNA: TGTGCCAGCGGTGATGCAACTGGGGGTGGA.

This clone has only a few counts. The gene names here belong to mouse. The CDR3 end is not reached by the read, which stops 4 residues before it; the germline J gene fills it in. The rearrangement links TRBV3 to TRBJ2-1, with TRBD2 matching 10 bases. Germline CDR1 is SNHLY and CDR2 is FYNGKV (reference sequence). The CDR3 sequence is 15 residues long. V shed 4 bases, J shed 2 bases, and the junction held 2 bases outside the gene matches. CDR3 sequence: CASSSGTGDYAEQFF. The CDR3 bases that were read are TGTGCCAGCAGCTCCGGGACTGGGGACTATGCT.

As for this clone: Germline and genes here are mouse. The missing CDR3 end, 4 residues past where the read stops, is filled in from the germline J gene. Other DNA sequences in this sample translate to the same CDR3. The genes are TRBV13-1 and TRBJ2-7; 7 nucleotides match TRBD1. CDR1 and CDR2 from the germline V gene are NSHNY and SYGAGN. The CDR3 contains 13 residues. CDR3 in amino acids: CASSDRDSYEQYF. CDR3 bases read: TGTGCCAGCAGTGACAGGGACAGTTAT.

This clone was recorded many times. Gene names and germline refer to mouse. The read ends 4 residues early relative to the CDR3; the germline J gene fills the gap. The chain joins TRBV3 to TRBJ2-1, with D tentatively TRBD1 (6 bases). The CDR3 length is 11 residues. CDR1 and CDR2 (germline): SNHLY, FYNGKV (reference sequence). The covered CDR3 bases are TGTGTGCGGACAGAAGATGCT. Translated, it gives CVRTEDA. The whole CDR3 protein reads CVRTEDAEQFF.

Worth noting for this clone: Gene and germline names: mouse. Coverage ceases 4 residues before the CDR3 finishes, and the germline J gene fills in the end. V usage is TRBV31 and J usage is TRBJ1-2, with no clear D. This CDR3 spans 13 amino acids. The V end lost 1 base, the J end lost 4 bases, and 10 bases lay between the germline ends. Germline CDR1 GKSSPN, CDR2 SITVG. Partial CDR3 DNA: TGTGCCTGGAGTCCCGACATCGGCTCC. Translation: CAWSPDIGS. The entire CDR3 protein is CAWSPDIGSDYTF.

This clone has more than one count but fewer than ten. Each gene name is a mouse one. The sequence runs out 4 residues before the end of the CDR3; the remainder is reconstructed from the germline J gene. The chain links TRBV19 to TRBJ2-2; TRBD2 matches at 7 bases. Trimming at V came to 2 bases and at J to 3 bases, leaving 4 bases not matched to a gene. The CDR3 runs 15 residues. Germline CDR1 and CDR2: FNHDT and SITEND (reference sequence). The CDR3 DNA, read in part, is TGTGCCAGCAGTATTCCTGACTGGGACACCGGG. Translating it yields CASSIPDWDTG. The whole CDR3 sequence is CASSIPDWDTGQLYF.